This TCR beta chain is drawn from a study of blood T cell repertoires in COVID-19. Study information: Acute-phase and convalescent COVID-19 samples originated in the United States, Italy and Spain.

Original processing notes: Estimated nucleated cell counts came from reference gene primer amplification. TCRdb keeps only in-frame clones here, not all; method: immunoSEQ multiplex PCR. From that table come the V and J calls and clone size; the DNA was used to work out D and trimming. Among fewer than 150,000 clones listed, approximately 79% were seen once. V lost 5 bases and J lost 9; bases outside the gene matches: 15. The CDR3 is made up of 16 amino acids. CDR1 is SNHLY and CDR2 is FYNNEI in the germline V gene. The V and J genes are TRBV2 and TRBJ2-7, with 11 bases that match TRBD2. Sequencing used peripheral blood. This sequence originates from a man aged 45-65 years with acute or convalescent COVID-19. This CDR3 reads CASSSLASGGKGGQYF. The CDR3 DNA is TGTGCCAGCAGTAGCCTCGCTAGCGGGGGGAAAGGTGGGCAGTACTTC.